The source of this TCR beta chain is a study of post-analysis software for immune sequencing data (dated by TCRdb to the mid-2010s). For the wider study: Relapsing-remitting, secondary progressive and progressive-relapsing multiple sclerosis were recorded as disease courses, and subtype annotation was lacking for some patients. Patient repertoires were compared against about a dozen previously published healthy control repertoires from donors aged roughly 6 to 28 years. A subset of samples was prepared in parallel using single-end sample barcoding, then pooled and co-amplified after Illumina adapter ligation. The research as a whole found: Significantly higher frequencies in patients than in controls were found for about five TRBV segments, including TRBV5-6, TRBV5-1 and TRBV20-1. Direct clustering with F measure revealed strong co-clustering of samples prepared in the same batch, which led to a batch-effect correction. Compared with controls, multiple sclerosis patients had significantly lower normalized Chao1 diversity, a finding suggesting substantial peripheral T-cell clonal expansion. The multiple sclerosis patient group was slightly younger than the control group.

Receptor amplification or capture employed PCR. The sequencer was an Illumina HiSeq 2500. To reduce PCR and sequencing biases, unique molecular identifiers were incorporated into the TCR beta cDNA libraries. Per 1 to 10 million input T cells, some 500,000 cDNA molecules were obtained, such that each molecule approximated one T cell. The patient libraries were prepared and sequenced using the same protocol as the earlier healthy control dataset. Samples belonging to the same batch were prepared together, multiplexed and sequenced on a shared HiSeq lane. Under the source paper's analysis protocol: MIGEC handled the raw barcoded reads, throwing out single-read molecular identifier groups before consensus assembly and CDR3 extraction. Clonotype tables were post-analysed with VDJtools, and diversity was normalized by down-sampling all datasets to the smallest sample size. To correct batch-related cross-sample contamination, repertoire overlap clustering matched CDR3 amino acid sequences but not nucleotide sequences. In-frame beta chains were kept once TCRdb had trimmed the public reads at Q25 with fastp and called clones with MiXCR. Each record represents a unique CDR3 protein, reported with the most common genes and DNA among its rows. These V and J calls rely on TCRdb rather than the paper's analysis. This sample gives approximately 630,000 distinct CDR3 sequences in total; 55% to 60% of them show up just once. The top ten constitute approximately 10% of the sample.

TCR beta repertoires were profiled from peripheral blood of approximately 13 young patients with multiple sclerosis to demonstrate the VDJtools post-analysis software. The patients with multiple sclerosis were children and adolescents between about 6 and 17 years of age. This clonotype showed up just once. The antigen it binds to is not known. Qualities for individual bases were not recorded, and no much larger clone is one base off. The CDR3 sequence holds 13 residues, the cysteine and phenylalanine included. The kept DNA is CDR3 alone, 39 bases in frame from the first base. V gives up 4 bases and J gives up 12 bases, and the segment between their germline ends measures 19 bases. CDR1 and CDR2, looked up from the germline V gene, are SGHRS and YFSETQ.

Input material: blood. The chain is encoded by TRBV5-1 joined to TRBJ1-1; the D gene remains uncertain. This TCR was recovered from a girl aged 2-9 years with multiple sclerosis. The CDR3 is CASSPNLHGVTFF. DNA sequence: TGCGCCAGCAGCCCCAATCTCCACGGGGTAACTTTCTTT.